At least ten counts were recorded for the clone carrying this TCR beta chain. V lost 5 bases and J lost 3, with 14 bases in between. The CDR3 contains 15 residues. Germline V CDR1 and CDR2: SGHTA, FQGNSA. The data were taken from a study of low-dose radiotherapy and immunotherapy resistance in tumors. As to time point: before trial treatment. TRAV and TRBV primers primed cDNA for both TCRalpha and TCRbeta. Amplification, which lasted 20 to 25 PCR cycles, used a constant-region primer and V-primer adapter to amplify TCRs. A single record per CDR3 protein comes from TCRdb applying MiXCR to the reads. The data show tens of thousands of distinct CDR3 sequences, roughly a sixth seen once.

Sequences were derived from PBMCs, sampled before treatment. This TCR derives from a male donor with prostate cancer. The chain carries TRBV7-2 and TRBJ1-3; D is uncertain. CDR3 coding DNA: TGTGCCAGCAGCCCCCCCACACATTTTGGAAACACCATATATTTT. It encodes CASSPPTHFGNTIYF.